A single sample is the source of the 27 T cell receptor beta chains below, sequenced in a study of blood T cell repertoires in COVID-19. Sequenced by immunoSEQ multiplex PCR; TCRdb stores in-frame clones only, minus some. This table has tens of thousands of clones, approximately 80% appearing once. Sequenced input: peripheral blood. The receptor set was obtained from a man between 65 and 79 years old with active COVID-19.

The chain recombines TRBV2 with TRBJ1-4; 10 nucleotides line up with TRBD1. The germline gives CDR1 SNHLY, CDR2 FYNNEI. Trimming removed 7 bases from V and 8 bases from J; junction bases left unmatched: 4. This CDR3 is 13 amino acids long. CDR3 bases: TGTGCCAGCAAGGACAGGGGGGGGGAAAAACTGTTTTTT. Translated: CASKDRGGEKLFF.

The DNA of the CDR3 is TGTGCCAGCAGCTTCTCCAATGAGCAGTTCTTC. Translated: CASSFSNEQFF. The chain uses TRBV5-6 and TRBJ2-1; D uncertain. V dropped 2 bases and J dropped 6 bases, with 3 bases sitting between them. The germline gives CDR1 SGHDT, CDR2 YYEEEE. The CDR3 has 11 amino acids.

CDR3 loop: CASSFRDRGADTQYF. In DNA form, the CDR3 reads TGTGCCAGCAGCTTTCGGGACAGGGGCGCAGATACGCAGTATTTT. The J gene is TRBJ2-3, the V gene TRBV11-2, with 10 positions matching TRBD1. CDR3 length: 15 residues. The ends lost 3 bases at V and 4 bases at J; junction bases unmatched: 4. Germline CDR1 is SGHAT and CDR2 is FQNNGV.

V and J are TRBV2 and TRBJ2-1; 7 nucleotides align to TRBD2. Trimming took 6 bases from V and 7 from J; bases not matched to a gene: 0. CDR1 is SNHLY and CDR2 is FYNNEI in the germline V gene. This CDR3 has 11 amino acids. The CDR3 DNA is TGTGCCAGCAGGGGGGGGAATGAGCAGTTCTTC. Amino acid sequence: CASRGGNEQFF.

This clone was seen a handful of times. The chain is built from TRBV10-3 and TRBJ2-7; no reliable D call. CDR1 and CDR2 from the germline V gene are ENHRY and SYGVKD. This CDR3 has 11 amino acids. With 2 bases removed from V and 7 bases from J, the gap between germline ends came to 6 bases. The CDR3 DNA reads TGTGCCATCAGTGAGGGGCGTGAGCAGTACTTC. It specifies CAISEGREQYF.

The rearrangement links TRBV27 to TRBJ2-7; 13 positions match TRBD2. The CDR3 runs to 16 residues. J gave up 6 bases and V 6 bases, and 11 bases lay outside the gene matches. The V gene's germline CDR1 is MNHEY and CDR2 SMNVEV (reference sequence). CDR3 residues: CASSRTSGGALFEQYF. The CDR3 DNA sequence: TGTGCCAGCAGCCGCACTAGCGGGGGGGCCCTTTTCGAGCAGTACTTC.

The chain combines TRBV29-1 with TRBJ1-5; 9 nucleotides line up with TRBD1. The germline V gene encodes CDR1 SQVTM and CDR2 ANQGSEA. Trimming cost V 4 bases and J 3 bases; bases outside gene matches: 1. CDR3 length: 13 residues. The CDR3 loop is CSVGTGVNQPQHF. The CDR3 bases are TGCAGCGTTGGGACAGGGGTCAATCAGCCCCAGCATTTT.

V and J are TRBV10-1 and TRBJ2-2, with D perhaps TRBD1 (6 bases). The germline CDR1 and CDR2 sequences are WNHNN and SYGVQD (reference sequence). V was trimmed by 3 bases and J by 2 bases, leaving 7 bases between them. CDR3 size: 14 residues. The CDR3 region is CASSEGGNTGELFF. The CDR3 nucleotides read TGCGCCAGCAGTGAAGGGGGAAACACCGGGGAGCTGTTTTTT.

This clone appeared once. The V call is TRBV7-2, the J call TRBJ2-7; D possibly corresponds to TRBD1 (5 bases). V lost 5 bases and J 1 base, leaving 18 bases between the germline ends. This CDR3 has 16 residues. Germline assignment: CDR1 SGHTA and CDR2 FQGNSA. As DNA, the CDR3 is TGTGCCAGCAGCCAGGCGACAACAGGATGGTCCTACGAGCAGTACTTC. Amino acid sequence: CASSQATTGWSYEQYF.

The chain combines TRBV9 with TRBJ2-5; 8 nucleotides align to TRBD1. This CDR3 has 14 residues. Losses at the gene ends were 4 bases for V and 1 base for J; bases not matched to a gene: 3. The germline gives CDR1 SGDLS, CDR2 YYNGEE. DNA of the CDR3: TGTGCCAGCAGCCTTGGGACAGGCCAAGAGACCCAGTACTTC. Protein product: CASSLGTGQETQYF.

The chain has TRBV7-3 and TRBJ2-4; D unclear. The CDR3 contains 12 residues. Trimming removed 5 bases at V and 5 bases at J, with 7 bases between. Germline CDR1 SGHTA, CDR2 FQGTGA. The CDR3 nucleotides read TGTGCCAGCAGCGGGCAGGAAAACATTCAGTACTTC. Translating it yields CASSGQENIQYF. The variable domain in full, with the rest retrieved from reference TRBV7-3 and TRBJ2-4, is GAGVSQTPSNKVTEKGKYVELRCDPISGHTALYWYRQSLGQGPEFLIYFQGTGAADDSGLPNDRFFAVRPEGSVSTLKIQRTERGDSAVYLCASSGQENIQYFGAGTRLSVL.

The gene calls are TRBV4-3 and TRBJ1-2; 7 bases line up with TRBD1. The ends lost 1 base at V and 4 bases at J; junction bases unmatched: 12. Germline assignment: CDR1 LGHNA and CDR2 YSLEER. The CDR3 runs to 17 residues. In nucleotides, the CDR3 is TGCGCCAGCAGCCAAGGGAGGAAGGGGGCGGAGGGCTATGGCTACACCTTC. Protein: CASSQGRKGAEGYGYTF.

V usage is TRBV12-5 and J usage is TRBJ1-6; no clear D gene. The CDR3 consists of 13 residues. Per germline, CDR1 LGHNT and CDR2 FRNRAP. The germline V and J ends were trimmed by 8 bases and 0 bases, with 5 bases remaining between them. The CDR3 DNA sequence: TGTGCTAGTCGCAGCTCCTATAATTCACCCCTCCACTTT. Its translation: CASRSSYNSPLHF.

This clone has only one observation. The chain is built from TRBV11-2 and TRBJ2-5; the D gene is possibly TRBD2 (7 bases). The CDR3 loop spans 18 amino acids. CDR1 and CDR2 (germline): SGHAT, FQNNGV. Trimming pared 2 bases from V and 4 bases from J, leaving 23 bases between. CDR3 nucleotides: TGTGCCAGCAGCTTAAGGGCGATCACAGGGAGGGGGGGAGAGACCCAGTACTTC. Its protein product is CASSLRAITGRGGETQYF.

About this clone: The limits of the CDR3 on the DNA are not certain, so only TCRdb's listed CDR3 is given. The CDR3 loop reads CASSSSRGLNQPQHF. V usage is TRBV27 and J usage is TRBJ1-5; the table assigns TRBD1, which was not confirmed against the DNA. In germline, CDR1 is MNHEY, CDR2 SMNVEV (reference sequence). The CDR3 region is 15 residues in length, termini included.

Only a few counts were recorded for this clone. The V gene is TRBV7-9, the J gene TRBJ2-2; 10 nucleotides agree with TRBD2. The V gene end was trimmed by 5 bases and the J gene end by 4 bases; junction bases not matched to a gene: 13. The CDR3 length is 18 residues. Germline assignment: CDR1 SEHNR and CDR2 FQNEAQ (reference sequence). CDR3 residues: CASSLRTGLAVSTGELFF. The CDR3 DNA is TGTGCCAGCAGCCTTCGAACAGGACTAGCGGTTAGCACCGGGGAGCTGTTTTTT. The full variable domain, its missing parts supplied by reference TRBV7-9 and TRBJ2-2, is DTGVSQNPRHKITKRGQNVTFRCDPISEHNRLYWYRQTLGQGPEFLTYFQNEAQLEKSRLLSDRFSAERPKGSFSTLEIQRTEQGDSAMYLCASSLRTGLAVSTGELFFGEGSRLTVL.

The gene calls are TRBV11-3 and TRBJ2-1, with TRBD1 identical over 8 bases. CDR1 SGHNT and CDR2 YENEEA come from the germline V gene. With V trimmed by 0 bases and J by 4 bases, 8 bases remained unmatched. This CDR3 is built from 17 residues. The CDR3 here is CASSLDGHRGIYNEQFF. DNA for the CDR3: TGTGCCAGCAGCTTAGATGGCCACAGGGGGATTTACAATGAGCAGTTCTTC.

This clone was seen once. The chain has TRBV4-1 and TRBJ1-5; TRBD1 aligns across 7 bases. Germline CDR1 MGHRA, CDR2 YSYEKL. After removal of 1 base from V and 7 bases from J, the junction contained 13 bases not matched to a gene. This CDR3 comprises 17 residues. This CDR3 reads CASSQVGGRARGQPQHF. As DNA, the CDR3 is TGCGCCAGCAGCCAAGTAGGGGGCAGGGCAAGGGGACAGCCCCAGCATTTT.

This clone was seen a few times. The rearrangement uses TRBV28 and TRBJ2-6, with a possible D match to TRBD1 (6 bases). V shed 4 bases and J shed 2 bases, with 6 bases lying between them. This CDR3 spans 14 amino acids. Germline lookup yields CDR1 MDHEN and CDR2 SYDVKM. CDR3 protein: CASSSGAGANVLTF. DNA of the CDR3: TGTGCCAGCAGTTCAGGGGCTGGGGCCAACGTCCTGACTTTC.

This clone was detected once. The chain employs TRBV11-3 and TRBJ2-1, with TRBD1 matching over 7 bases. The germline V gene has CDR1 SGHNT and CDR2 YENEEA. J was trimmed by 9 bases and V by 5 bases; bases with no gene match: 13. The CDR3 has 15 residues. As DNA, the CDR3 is TGTGCCAGCAGCCTGGCCACAGGGGCCCCTGCTGAGCAGTTCTTC. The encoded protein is CASSLATGAPAEQFF.

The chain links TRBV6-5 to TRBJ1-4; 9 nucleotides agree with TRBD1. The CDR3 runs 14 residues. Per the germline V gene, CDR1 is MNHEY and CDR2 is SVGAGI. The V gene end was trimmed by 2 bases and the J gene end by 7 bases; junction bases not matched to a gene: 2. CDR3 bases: TGTGCCAGCAGTTACGACAGGGGGGGTGAAAAACTGTTTTTT. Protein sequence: CASSYDRGGEKLFF.

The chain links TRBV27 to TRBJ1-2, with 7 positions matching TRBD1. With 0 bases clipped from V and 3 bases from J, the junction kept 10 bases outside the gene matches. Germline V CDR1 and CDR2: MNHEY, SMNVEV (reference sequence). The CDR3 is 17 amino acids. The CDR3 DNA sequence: TGTGCCAGCAGTTTATCGTATCCGGGCAGGGGGTACTATGGCTACACCTTC. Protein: CASSLSYPGRGYYGYTF.

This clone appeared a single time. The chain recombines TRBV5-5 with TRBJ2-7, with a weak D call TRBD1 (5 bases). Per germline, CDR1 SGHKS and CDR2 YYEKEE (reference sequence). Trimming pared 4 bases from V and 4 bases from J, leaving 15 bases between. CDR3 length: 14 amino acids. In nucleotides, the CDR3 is TGTGCCAGCAGCCGCCCGACAGAGTTTTACGAGCAGTACTTC. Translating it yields CASSRPTEFYEQYF.

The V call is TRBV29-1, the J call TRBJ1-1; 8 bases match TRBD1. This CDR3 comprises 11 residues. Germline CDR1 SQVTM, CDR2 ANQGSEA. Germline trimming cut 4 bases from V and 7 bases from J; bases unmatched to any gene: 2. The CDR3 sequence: CSVGDRGEAFF. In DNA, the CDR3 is TGCAGCGTTGGTGACAGGGGTGAAGCTTTCTTT.

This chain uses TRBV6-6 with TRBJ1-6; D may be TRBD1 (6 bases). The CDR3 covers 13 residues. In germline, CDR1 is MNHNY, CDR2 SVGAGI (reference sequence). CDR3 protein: CASQGAYNSPLHF. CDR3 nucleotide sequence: TGTGCGTCACAGGGTGCCTATAATTCACCCCTCCACTTT.

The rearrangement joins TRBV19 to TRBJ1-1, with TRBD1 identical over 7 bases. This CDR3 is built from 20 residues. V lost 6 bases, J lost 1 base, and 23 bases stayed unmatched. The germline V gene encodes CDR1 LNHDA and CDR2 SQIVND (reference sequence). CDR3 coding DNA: TGTGCCAGTAGACTCAGATATTACGAGGGGGACAGCTATCCGAACACTGAAGCTTTCTTT. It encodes CASRLRYYEGDSYPNTEAFF.

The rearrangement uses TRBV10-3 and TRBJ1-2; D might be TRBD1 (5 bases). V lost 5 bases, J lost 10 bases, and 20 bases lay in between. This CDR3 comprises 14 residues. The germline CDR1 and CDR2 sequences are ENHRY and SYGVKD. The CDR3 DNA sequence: TGTGCCATCAGTACCCCCGGGGGAAGACGTTACTACACCTTC. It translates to CAISTPGGRRYYTF.